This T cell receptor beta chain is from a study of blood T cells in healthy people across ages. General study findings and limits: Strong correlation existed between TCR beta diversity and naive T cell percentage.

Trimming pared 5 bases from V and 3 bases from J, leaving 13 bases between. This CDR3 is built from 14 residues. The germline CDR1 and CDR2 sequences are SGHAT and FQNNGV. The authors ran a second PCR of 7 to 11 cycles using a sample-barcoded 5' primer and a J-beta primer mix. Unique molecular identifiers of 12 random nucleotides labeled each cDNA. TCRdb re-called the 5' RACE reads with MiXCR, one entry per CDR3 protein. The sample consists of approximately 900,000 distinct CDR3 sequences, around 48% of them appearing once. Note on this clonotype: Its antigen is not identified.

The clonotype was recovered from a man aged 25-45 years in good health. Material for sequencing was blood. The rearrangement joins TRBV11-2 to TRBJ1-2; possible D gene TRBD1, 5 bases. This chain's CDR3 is CASSAQGFHYGYTF. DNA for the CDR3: TGTGCCAGCAGCGCTCAGGGTTTTCACTATGGCTACACCTTC.